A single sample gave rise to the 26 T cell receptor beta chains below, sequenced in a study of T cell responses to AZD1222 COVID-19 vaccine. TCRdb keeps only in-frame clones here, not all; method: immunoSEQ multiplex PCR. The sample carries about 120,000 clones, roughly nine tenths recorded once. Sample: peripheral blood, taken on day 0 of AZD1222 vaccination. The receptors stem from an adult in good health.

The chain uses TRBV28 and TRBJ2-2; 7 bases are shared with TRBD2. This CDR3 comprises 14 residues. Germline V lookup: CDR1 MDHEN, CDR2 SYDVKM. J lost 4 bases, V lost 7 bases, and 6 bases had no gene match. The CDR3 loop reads CASTQGGSTGELFF. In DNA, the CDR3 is TGTGCCAGCACCCAGGGAGGGAGCACCGGGGAGCTGTTTTTT. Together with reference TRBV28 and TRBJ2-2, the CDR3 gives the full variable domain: DVKVTQSSRYLVKRTGEKVFLECVQDMDHENMFWYRQDPGLGLRLIYFSYDVKMKEKGDIPEGYSVSREKKERFSLILESASTNQTSMYLCASTQGGSTGELFFGEGSRLTVL.

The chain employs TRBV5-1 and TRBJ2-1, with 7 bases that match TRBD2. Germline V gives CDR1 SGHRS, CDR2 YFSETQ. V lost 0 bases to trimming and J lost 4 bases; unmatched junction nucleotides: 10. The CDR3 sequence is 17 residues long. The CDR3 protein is CASSLAVVGGSYNEQFF. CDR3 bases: TGCGCCAGCAGCTTGGCCGTCGTCGGGGGGTCATACAATGAGCAGTTCTTC.

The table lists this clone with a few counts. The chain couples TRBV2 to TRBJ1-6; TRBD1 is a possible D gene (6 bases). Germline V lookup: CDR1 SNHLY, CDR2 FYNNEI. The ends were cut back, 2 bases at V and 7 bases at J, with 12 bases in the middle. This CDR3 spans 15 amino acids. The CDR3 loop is CASSEKEGGNSPLHF. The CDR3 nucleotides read TGTGCCAGCAGTGAAAAAGAGGGGGGAAATTCACCCCTCCACTTT.

Here the CDR3 reads CAIWTRMSRQYF. The DNA of the CDR3 is TGTGCAATATGGACCCGAATGAGTCGGCAGTACTTC. The chain joins TRBV19 to TRBJ2-7; no reliable D call. Germline V gene sequence: CDR1 LNHDA, CDR2 SQIVND (reference sequence). CDR3 size: 12 residues.

The chain's CDR3 is CASSWGAPGNEQFF. DNA of the CDR3: TGCGCCAGCAGCTGGGGGGCCCCGGGGAATGAGCAGTTCTTC. This rearrangement joins TRBV5-1 to TRBJ2-1, with D perhaps being TRBD1 or TRBD2 (6 bases each). The CDR3 is made up of 14 amino acids. From germline, CDR1 is SGHRS and CDR2 YFSETQ. The V end was cut by 3 bases, the J end by 7 bases, with 14 bases between.

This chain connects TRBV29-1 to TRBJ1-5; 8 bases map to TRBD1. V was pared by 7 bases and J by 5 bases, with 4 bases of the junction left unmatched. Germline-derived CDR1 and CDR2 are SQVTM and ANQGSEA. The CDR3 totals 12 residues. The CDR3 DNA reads TGCAGCGAAGGACAGGGCTATCAGCCCCAGCATTTT. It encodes CSEGQGYQPQHF.

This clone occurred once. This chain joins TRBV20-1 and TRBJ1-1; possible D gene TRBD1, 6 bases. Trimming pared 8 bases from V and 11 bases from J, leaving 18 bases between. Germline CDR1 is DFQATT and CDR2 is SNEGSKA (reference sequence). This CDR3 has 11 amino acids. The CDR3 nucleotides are TGCAGTACGAGTCAGGGGCGCCAGGCTTTCTTT. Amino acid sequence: CSTSQGRQAFF.

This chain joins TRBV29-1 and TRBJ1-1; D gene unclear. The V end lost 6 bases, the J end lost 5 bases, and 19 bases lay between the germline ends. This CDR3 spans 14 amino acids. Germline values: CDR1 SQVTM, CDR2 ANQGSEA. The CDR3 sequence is CSVERSGGRTEAFF. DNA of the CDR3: TGCAGCGTCGAACGATCAGGAGGTAGGACTGAAGCTTTCTTT.

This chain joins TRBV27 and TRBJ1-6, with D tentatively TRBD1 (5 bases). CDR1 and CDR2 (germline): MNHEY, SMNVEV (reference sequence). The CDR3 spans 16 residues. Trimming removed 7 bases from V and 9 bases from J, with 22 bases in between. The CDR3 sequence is CASTLKRGGSFSPLHF. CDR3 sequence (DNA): TGTGCCAGCACCCTAAAGCGGGGGGGGTCTTTTTCACCCCTCCACTTT.

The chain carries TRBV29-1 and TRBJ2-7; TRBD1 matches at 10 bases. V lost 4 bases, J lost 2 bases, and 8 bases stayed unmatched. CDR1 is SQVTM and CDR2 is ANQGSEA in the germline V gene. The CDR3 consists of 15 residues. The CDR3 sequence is CSVVGQGSGPYEQYF. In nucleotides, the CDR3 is TGCAGCGTTGTGGGACAGGGGTCAGGTCCCTACGAGCAGTACTTC.

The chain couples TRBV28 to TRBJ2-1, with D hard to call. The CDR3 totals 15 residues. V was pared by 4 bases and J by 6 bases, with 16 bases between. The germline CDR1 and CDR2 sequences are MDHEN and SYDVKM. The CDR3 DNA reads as TGTGCCAGCAGTTCAAGCCCGAGGTATGTCAATGAGCAGTTCTTC. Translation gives CASSSSPRYVNEQFF.

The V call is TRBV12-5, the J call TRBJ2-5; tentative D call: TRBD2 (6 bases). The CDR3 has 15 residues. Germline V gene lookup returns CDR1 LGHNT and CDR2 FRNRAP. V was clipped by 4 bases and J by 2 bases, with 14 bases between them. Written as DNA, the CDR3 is TGTGCTAGTGGTTCCCCTGCTGGGGGGCAAGAGACCCAGTACTTC. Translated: CASGSPAGGQETQYF. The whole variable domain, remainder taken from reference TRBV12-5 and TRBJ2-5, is DARVTQTPRHKVTEMGQEVTMRCQPILGHNTVFWYRQTMMQGLELLAYFRNRAPLDDSGMPKDRFSAEMPDATLATLKIQPSEPRDSAVYFCASGSPAGGQETQYFGPGTRLLVL.

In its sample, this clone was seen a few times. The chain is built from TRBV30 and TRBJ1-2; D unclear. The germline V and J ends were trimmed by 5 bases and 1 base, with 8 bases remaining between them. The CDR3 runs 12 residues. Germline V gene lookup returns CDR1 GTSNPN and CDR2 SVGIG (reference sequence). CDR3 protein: CAWVRNNYGYTF. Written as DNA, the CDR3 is TGTGCCTGGGTCCGAAATAACTATGGCTACACCTTC.

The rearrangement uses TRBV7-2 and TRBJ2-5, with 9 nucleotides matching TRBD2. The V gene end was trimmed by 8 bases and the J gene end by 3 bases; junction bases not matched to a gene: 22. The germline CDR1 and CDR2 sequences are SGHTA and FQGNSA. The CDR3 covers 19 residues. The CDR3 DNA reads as TGTGCCAGCGATCCCTCTAATTTGGCGGGGGGGAAGGGTGAAGAGACCCAGTACTTC. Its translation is CASDPSNLAGGKGEETQYF. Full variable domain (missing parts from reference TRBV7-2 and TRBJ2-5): GAGVSQSPSNKVTEKGKDVELRCDPISGHTALYWYRQSLGQGLEFLIYFQGNSAPDKSGLPSDRFSAERTGGSVSTLTIQRTQQEDSAVYLCASDPSNLAGGKGEETQYFGPGTRLLVL.

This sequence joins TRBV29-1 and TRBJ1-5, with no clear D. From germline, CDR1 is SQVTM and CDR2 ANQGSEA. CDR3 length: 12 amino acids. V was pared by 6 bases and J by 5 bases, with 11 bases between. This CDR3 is CSVSDVDQPQHF. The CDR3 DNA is TGCAGCGTCTCGGACGTGGATCAGCCCCAGCATTTT. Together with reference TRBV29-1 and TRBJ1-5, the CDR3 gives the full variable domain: SAVISQKPSRDICQRGTSLTIQCQVDSQVTMMFWYRQQPGQSLTLIATANQGSEATYESGFVIDKFPISRPNLTFSTLTVSNMSPEDSSIYLCSVSDVDQPQHFGDGTRLSIL.

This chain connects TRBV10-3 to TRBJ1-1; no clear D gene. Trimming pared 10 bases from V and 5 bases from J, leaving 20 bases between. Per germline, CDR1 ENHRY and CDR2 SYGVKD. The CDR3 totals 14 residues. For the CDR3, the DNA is TGTGCCACCCGCGCTTTTGGTGGAGGGACTGAAGCTTTCTTT. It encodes CATRAFGGGTEAFF.

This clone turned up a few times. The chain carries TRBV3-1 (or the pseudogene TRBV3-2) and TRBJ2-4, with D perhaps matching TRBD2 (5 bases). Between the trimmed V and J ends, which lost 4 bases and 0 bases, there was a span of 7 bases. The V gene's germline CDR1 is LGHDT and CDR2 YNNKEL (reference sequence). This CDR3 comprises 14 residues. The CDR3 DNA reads TGTGCCAGCAGCCCTGGAGGAGCCAAAAACATTCAGTACTTC. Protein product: CASSPGGAKNIQYF.

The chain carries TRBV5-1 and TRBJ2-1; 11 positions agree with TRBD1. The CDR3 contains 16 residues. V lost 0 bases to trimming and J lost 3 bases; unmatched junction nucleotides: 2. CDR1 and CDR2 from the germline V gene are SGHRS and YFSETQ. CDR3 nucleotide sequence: TGCGCCAGCAGCTTGGGGACAGGGGGCCACTACAATGAGCAGTTCTTC. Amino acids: CASSLGTGGHYNEQFF.

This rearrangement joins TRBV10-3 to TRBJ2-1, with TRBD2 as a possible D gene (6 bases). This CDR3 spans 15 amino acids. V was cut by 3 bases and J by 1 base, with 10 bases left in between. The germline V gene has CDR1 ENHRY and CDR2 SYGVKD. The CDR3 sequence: CAISDGEVSYNEQFF. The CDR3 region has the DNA TGTGCCATCAGTGATGGGGAGGTGTCCTACAATGAGCAGTTCTTC.

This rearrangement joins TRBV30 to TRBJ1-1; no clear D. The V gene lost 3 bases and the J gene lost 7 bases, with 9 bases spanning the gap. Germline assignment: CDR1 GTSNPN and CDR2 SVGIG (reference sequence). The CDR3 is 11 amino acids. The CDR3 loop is CAWRNRGEAFF. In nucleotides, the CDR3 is TGTGCCTGGAGAAACCGGGGTGAAGCTTTCTTT.

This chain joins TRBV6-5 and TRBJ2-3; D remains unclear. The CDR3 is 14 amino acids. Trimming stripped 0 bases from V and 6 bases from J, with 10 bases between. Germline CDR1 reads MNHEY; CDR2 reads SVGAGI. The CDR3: CASSYSKRSDTQYF. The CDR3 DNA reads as TGTGCCAGCAGTTACTCGAAACGTTCCGATACGCAGTATTTT.

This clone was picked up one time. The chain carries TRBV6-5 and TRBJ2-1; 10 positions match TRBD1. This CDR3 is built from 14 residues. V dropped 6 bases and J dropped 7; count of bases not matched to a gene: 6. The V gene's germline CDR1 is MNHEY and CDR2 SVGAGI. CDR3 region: CASSERTGGNEQFF. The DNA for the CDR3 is TGTGCCAGCAGCGAGAGGACAGGGGGAAATGAGCAGTTCTTC.

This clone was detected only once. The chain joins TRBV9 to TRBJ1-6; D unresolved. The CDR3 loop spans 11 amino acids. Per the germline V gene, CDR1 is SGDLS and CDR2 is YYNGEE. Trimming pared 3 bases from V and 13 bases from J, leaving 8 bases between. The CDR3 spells CASSATYPLHF. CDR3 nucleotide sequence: TGTGCCAGCAGCGCCACGTACCCCCTCCACTTT.

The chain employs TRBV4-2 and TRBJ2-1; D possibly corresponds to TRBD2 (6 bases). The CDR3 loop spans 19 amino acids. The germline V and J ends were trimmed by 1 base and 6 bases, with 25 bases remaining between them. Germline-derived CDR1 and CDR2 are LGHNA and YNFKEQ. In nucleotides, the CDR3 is TGTGCCAGCAGCCAAGCTGAAACCGGGACTCAGACCCCGATCAATGAGCAGTTCTTC. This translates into CASSQAETGTQTPINEQFF.

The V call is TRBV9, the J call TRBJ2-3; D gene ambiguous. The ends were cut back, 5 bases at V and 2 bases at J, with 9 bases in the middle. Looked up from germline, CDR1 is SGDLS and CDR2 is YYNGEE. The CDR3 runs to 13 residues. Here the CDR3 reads CASSGRNTDTQYF. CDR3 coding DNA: TGTGCCAGCAGTGGTAGAAACACAGATACGCAGTATTTT.

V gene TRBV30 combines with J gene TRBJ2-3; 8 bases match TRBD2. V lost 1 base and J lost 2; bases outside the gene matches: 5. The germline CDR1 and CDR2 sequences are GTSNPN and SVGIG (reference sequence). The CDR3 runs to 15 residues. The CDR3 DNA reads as TGTGCCTGGAGTGGGGGTAGCGGGAACACAGATACGCAGTATTTT. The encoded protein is CAWSGGSGNTDTQYF.